The TCR beta chain under discussion was sequenced for a study of blood T cell repertoires in COVID-19. Study in general: The study drew acute and convalescent COVID-19 samples from the United States, Italy and Spain. PBMCs, B-cell-depleted T cells, or T cells were the source of the cDNA or gDNA that made up the material.

Methods used by the authors: Amplification with reference gene primers provided the estimates of nucleated cell counts. The data were produced by immunoSEQ multiplex PCR, yet TCRdb's version contains in-frame clones alone and is incomplete. The V and J calls and the clone size are those of that table, but D and trimming were determined from the DNA. The profile shows about 110,000 clones, around 80% of them singletons. Sequencing was carried out using peripheral blood. This clonotype was sampled from a human donor in a cohort sampled during active or convalescent COVID-19.

DNA for the CDR3: TGTGCCAGCAGCTTAGTGAGGAGCGCATTGTACCAAGAGACCCAGTACTTC. This sequence encodes CASSLVRSALYQETQYF. The chain couples TRBV7-8 to TRBJ2-5; D remains unclear. V was trimmed by 1 base and J by 0 bases, leaving 15 bases between them. The CDR3 extends over 17 amino acids. CDR1 SGHVS and CDR2 FQNEAQ come from the germline V gene.